Following are 27 T cell receptor beta chains from one sample sequenced in a study of cytomegalovirus exposure and HLA in healthy donors. PCR amplification relied on 60 Vbeta primers (plus 13 Jbeta primers). Measured with immunoSEQ multiplex PCR; TCRdb has only the in-frame clones, and not every one. The sample contains some 190,000 clones, roughly three quarters of which appear only once. The sample taken for sequencing was PBMCs. The receptors derive from a woman aged 25 to 45 in good health and CMV-seropositive.

This clone has only a few counts. The chain employs TRBV28 and TRBJ2-3; no clear D gene. V gave up 7 bases and J gave up 0 bases, with 11 bases separating them. This CDR3 is 14 amino acids long. Germline CDR1 and CDR2: MDHEN and SYDVKM. In DNA, the CDR3 is TGTGCCAGCACCTCAGCGCTGAGCACAGATACGCAGTATTTT. Protein product: CASTSALSTDTQYF.

This clone occurred once. The gene calls are TRBV7-9 and TRBJ2-1; 12 bases align to TRBD2. J lost 8 bases, V lost 5 bases, and 10 bases had no gene match. This CDR3 comprises 16 residues. From germline, CDR1 is SEHNR and CDR2 FQNEAQ (reference sequence). The CDR3 spells CASSSGLAGSRDEQFF. The CDR3 coding sequence is TGTGCCAGCAGCAGCGGACTAGCGGGGTCCAGGGATGAGCAGTTCTTC.

V is TRBV19 and J is TRBJ1-2, with 9 bases aligning to TRBD1. There are 16 residues in the CDR3. V shed 6 bases and J 1 base; nucleotides not matched to a gene: 9. Germline CDR1 reads LNHDA; CDR2 reads SQIVND (reference sequence). CDR3: CASRNLRDRDNYGYTF. CDR3 nucleotide sequence: TGTGCCAGTAGGAACCTCCGGGACAGGGATAACTATGGCTACACCTTC.

In this sample, this clone turned up a few times. This chain links TRBV19 with TRBJ2-2; 11 bases fit TRBD2. Germline assignment: CDR1 LNHDA and CDR2 SQIVND (reference sequence). The ends lost 7 bases at V and 4 bases at J; junction bases unmatched: 8. The CDR3 sequence is 16 residues long. The CDR3 sequence: CASTPGTSGGTGELFF. The CDR3 region has the DNA TGTGCCAGTACTCCCGGGACTAGCGGCGGCACCGGGGAGCTGTTTTTT.

The chain carries TRBV5-1 and TRBJ1-6; 11 bases are shared with TRBD1. Per germline, CDR1 SGHRS and CDR2 YFSETQ. The ends lost 2 bases at V and 4 bases at J; junction bases unmatched: 5. CDR3 length: 17 residues. The CDR3, as DNA: TGCGCCAGCAGCTTTTGGACAGGGGGCCAATATAATTCACCCCTCCACTTT. It encodes CASSFWTGGQYNSPLHF.

This clone was found once. This chain uses TRBV14 with TRBJ2-7; D unresolved. The germline V gene has CDR1 SGHDN and CDR2 FVKESK. V was pared by 4 bases and J by 7 bases, with 8 bases between. This CDR3 contains 11 residues. The CDR3 DNA sequence: TGTGCCAGCAGCCCCGGAGAGGAGCAGTACTTC. As protein: CASSPGEEQYF.

The V and J genes are TRBV6-5 and TRBJ2-2, with 8 positions matching TRBD2. The germline CDR1 and CDR2 sequences are MNHEY and SVGAGI. V lost 0 bases to trimming and J lost 5 bases; unmatched junction nucleotides: 5. The CDR3 totals 16 residues. The CDR3 is CASSYSGLAGTGELFF. The CDR3 DNA follows: TGTGCCAGCAGTTACTCCGGACTAGCAGGGACCGGGGAGCTGTTTTTT.

The chain joins TRBV6-5 to TRBJ1-3; TRBD1 is a possible D gene (5 bases). The CDR3 spans 15 residues. V was pared by 0 bases and J by 4 bases, with 10 bases between. Germline V gives CDR1 MNHEY, CDR2 SVGAGI. The CDR3 sequence is CASSYSAGLGNTIYF. In DNA, the CDR3 is TGTGCCAGCAGTTACTCAGCGGGGCTCGGAAACACCATATATTTT.

As for this clone: Other DNA sequences in the same sample also yield this CDR3. V is TRBV4-2 and J is TRBJ2-3, with 8 bases identical to TRBD1. Germline values: CDR1 LGHNA, CDR2 YNFKEQ. The junction had 3 bases not matched to a gene; V was cut back by 4 bases and J by 0 bases. This CDR3 contains 15 residues. CDR3 DNA: TGTGCCAGCAGCCCCCGGGACAGGAGCACAGATACGCAGTATTTT. Amino acids: CASSPRDRSTDTQYF.

This chain links TRBV5-1 with TRBJ1-1; the match to TRBD1 covers 7 bases. Looked up from germline, CDR1 is SGHRS and CDR2 is YFSETQ. Losses at the gene ends were 4 bases for V and 3 bases for J; bases not matched to a gene: 12. The CDR3 runs to 16 residues. CDR3 amino acids: CASSLQGTVSHTEAFF. The CDR3 nucleotides read TGCGCCAGCAGCCTACAGGGGACGGTATCCCACACTGAAGCTTTCTTT.

The genes are TRBV7-2 and TRBJ2-5, with D hard to call. The J call may not be correct, given that the DNA end is closer to TRBJ2-7. CDR1 is SGHTA, CDR2 FQGNSA, per germline. This CDR3 has 12 amino acids. The CDR3: CASSMTRNEQYF. CDR3 sequence (DNA): TGTGCCAGCAGCATGACACGGAACGAGCAGTACTTC.

The rearrangement uses TRBV28 and TRBJ1-4; a weak D match, TRBD1 (6 bases). The ends were cut back, 5 bases at V and 5 bases at J, with 12 bases in the middle. From germline, CDR1 is MDHEN and CDR2 SYDVKM. The CDR3 is made up of 14 amino acids. In DNA, the CDR3 is TGTGCCAGCAGTGAACAGGGCCAGAATGAAAAACTGTTTTTT. Its translation: CASSEQGQNEKLFF.

J is TRBJ2-7 and V is TRBV5-5, with D tentatively TRBD1 (6 bases). The length of the CDR3 is 16 residues. Trimming cost V 2 bases and J 2 bases, with 17 bases left between them. Germline V gene sequence: CDR1 SGHKS, CDR2 YYEKEE (reference sequence). CDR3 sequence reads: CASSLVIRGSAYEQYF. In DNA, the CDR3 is TGTGCCAGCAGCTTAGTTATTAGGGGGTCCGCCTACGAGCAGTACTTC. Filled out from reference TRBV5-5 and TRBJ2-7, the complete variable domain reads DAGVTQSPTHLIKTRGQQVTLRCSPISGHKSVSWYQQVLGQGPQFIFQYYEKEERGRGNFPDRFSARQFPNYSSELNVNALLLGDSALYLCASSLVIRGSAYEQYFGPGTRLTVT.

This sequence joins TRBV10-3 and TRBJ2-1; 9 bases map to TRBD2. CDR3 length: 18 amino acids. V was pared by 10 bases and J by 5 bases, with 21 bases of the junction left unmatched. CDR1 is ENHRY and CDR2 is SYGVKD in the germline V gene. The CDR3 reads CARPNPLVERGEHNEQFF. The CDR3 nucleotides read TGTGCCAGGCCAAATCCGCTGGTAGAGCGGGGGGAACACAATGAGCAGTTCTTC.

As DNA, the CDR3 is TGCGCCAGCAGTGATAGGGGACAGGGAAATCAGCCCCAGCATTTT. Its protein product is CASSDRGQGNQPQHF. The V gene is TRBV10-2, the J gene TRBJ1-5; 9 positions match TRBD1. V lost 3 bases and J lost 4; bases outside the gene matches: 4. This CDR3 contains 15 residues. Germline CDR1 and CDR2: WSHSY and SAAADI.

The rearrangement uses TRBV11-3 and TRBJ1-2; 8 bases are a match to TRBD1. Germline assignment: CDR1 SGHNT and CDR2 YENEEA. The CDR3 has 16 residues. Trimming at V came to 3 bases and at J to 2 bases, leaving 8 bases not matched to a gene. CDR3 loop: CASSFTTGTGNYGYTF. CDR3 DNA: TGTGCCAGCAGCTTTACCACCGGGACAGGAAACTATGGCTACACCTTC.

The genes are TRBV7-6 and TRBJ2-3; 7 bases map to TRBD1. Germline-derived CDR1 and CDR2 are SGHVS and FNYEAQ. V lost 0 bases and J lost 6; bases outside the gene matches: 6. The CDR3 has 15 amino acids. CDR3 region: CASSLAGGAADTQYF. The CDR3 nucleotides read TGTGCCAGCAGCTTAGCAGGGGGCGCGGCGGATACGCAGTATTTT.

The chain recombines TRBV28 with TRBJ1-5; D remains ambiguous. Germline lookup yields CDR1 MDHEN and CDR2 SYDVKM. V lost 11 bases to trimming and J lost 7 bases, with 15 bases between them. CDR3 length: 12 amino acids. CDR3 DNA: TGTGCCCCCCGGAGCTCCAAACAGCCCCAGCATTTT. Amino acid sequence: CAPRSSKQPQHF.

The V call is TRBV5-1, the J call TRBJ2-1; 7 bases align to TRBD1. The CDR3 is 13 amino acids. Trimming at V came to 4 bases and at J to 9 bases, leaving 7 bases not matched to a gene. Per germline, CDR1 SGHRS and CDR2 YFSETQ. The CDR3 DNA reads as TGCGCCAGCAGCCCCGAGGGGGACAGTGAGCAGTTCTTC. It encodes CASSPEGDSEQFF.

This clone occurred a few times. DNA of the CDR3: TGCGCCAGCAGCCAAGATTATAGCTCCTACAATGAGCAGTTCTTC. The encoded protein is CASSQDYSSYNEQFF. The chain uses TRBV4-3 and TRBJ2-1, with D uncertain. The CDR3 totals 15 residues. Trimming shortened V by 0 bases and J by 0 bases, and 6 bases separated the two germline ends. CDR1 LGHNA and CDR2 YSLEER come from the germline V gene.

The chain has TRBV4-1 and TRBJ1-4, with 10 bases that match TRBD1. The CDR3 loop spans 15 amino acids. Trimming cost V 5 bases and J 8 bases; bases outside gene matches: 8. Germline loops: CDR1 MGHRA, CDR2 YSYEKL. CDR3 bases: TGCGCCAGCAGCTTCCGGACAGGGGGTGGGGAAAAACTGTTTTTT. The encoded protein is CASSFRTGGGEKLFF.

This clone was found a few times. The rearrangement joins TRBV5-1 to TRBJ2-3, with D possibly TRBD1 on 5 matching bases. Germline loops: CDR1 SGHRS, CDR2 YFSETQ. The CDR3 contains 15 residues. Deletions cut 0 bases from V and 6 bases from J, with 14 bases between. The CDR3 spells CASSLAGQGRDTQYF. CDR3 sequence (DNA): TGCGCCAGCAGCTTGGCTGGACAAGGGCGGGATACGCAGTATTTT.

The chain joins TRBV5-1 to TRBJ1-3; D gene unclear. The CDR3 has 12 amino acids. V dropped 4 bases and J dropped 4 bases, with 6 bases sitting between them. Germline CDR1 reads SGHRS; CDR2 reads YFSETQ. CDR3 coding DNA: TGCGCCAGCAGCGCCGAGGGAAACACCATATATTTT. It specifies CASSAEGNTIYF.

This sequence joins TRBV7-9 and TRBJ2-1; 9 nucleotides match TRBD2. The CDR3 spans 16 residues. V gave up 0 bases and J gave up 4 bases; unmatched junction bases: 4. Germline V gene sequence: CDR1 SEHNR, CDR2 FQNEAQ (reference sequence). The CDR3 nucleotides read TGTGCCAGCAGCTTAGCGCTGGCGGGGGGGTACAATGAGCAGTTCTTC. This encodes CASSLALAGGYNEQFF.

The rearrangement uses TRBV2 and TRBJ1-2, with unresolved D. Germline loops: CDR1 SNHLY, CDR2 FYNNEI. Trimming shortened V by 2 bases and J by 2 bases, and 6 bases separated the two germline ends. The CDR3 runs to 13 residues. The CDR3 coding sequence is TGTGCCAGCAGTGAAACCGGGAACTATGGCTACACCTTC. Translated: CASSETGNYGYTF.

The chain carries TRBV7-9 and TRBJ2-7; maybe TRBD1 (7 bases). Between the trimmed V and J ends, which lost 4 bases and 4 bases, there was a span of 11 bases. Germline V gives CDR1 SEHNR, CDR2 FQNEAQ (reference sequence). CDR3 size: 13 residues. The CDR3 DNA follows: TGTGCCAGCAGCTCGACAGGGAGGTACGAGCAGTACTTC. Amino acid sequence: CASSSTGRYEQYF.

The rearrangement uses TRBV19 and TRBJ2-5; 9 nucleotides line up with TRBD2. Germline V lookup: CDR1 LNHDA, CDR2 SQIVND (reference sequence). This CDR3 contains 15 residues. After removal of 5 bases from V and 2 bases from J, the junction contained 6 bases not matched to a gene. CDR3 sequence (DNA): TGTGCCAGTAGTTCCTTAGCGGGGGAGCAAGAGACCCAGTACTTC. Translating gives CASSSLAGEQETQYF.